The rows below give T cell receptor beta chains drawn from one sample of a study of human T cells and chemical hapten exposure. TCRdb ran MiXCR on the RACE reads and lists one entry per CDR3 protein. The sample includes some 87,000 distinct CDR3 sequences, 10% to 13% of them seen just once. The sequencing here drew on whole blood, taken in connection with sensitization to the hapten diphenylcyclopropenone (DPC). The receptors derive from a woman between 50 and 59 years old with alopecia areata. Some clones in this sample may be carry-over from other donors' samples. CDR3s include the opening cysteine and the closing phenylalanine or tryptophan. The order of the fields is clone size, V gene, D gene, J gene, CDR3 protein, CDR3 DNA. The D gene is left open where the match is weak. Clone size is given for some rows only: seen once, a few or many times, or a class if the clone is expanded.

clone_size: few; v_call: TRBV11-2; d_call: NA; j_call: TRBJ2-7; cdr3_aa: CASSLVQLAAPMQYF; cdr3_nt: TGTGCCAGCAGCTTAGTCCAACTAGCAGCCCCGATGCAGTACTTC
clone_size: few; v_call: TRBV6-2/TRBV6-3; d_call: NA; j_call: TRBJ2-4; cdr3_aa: CASSYSTRRQNIQYF; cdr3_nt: TGTGCCAGCAGTTACTCGACCAGGCGGCAGAACATTCAGTACTTC
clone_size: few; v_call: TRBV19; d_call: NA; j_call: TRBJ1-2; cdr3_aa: CASKDIPFGYTF; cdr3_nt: TGTGCCAGTAAGGACATCCCTTTCGGCTACACCTTC
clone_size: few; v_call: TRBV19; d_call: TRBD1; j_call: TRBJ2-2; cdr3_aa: CASSSRDRGNTGELFF; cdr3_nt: TGTGCCAGTAGTAGCCGGGACAGGGGAAACACCGGGGAGCTGTTTTTT
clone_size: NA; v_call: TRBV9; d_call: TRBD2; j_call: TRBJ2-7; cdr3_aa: CASSVLAGVGEQYF; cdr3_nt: TGTGCCAGCAGCGTTTTAGCGGGAGTAGGGGAGCAGTACTTC
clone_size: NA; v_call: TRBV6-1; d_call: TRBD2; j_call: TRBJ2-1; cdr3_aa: CASSEELAGGPRVNEQFF; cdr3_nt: TGTGCCAGCAGTGAAGAACTAGCGGGAGGGCCAAGGGTCAATGAGCAGTTCTTC
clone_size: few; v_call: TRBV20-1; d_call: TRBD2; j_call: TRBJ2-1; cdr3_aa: CSALAGVRNSYNEQFF; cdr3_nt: TGCAGTGCTTTAGCGGGAGTAAGGAACTCCTACAATGAGCAGTTCTTC
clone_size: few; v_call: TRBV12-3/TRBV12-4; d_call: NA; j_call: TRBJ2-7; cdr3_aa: CASSPLREQYF; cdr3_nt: TGTGCCAGCAGCCCCCTTCGTGAGCAGTACTTC
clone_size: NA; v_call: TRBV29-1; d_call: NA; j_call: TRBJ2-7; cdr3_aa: CSVEEGRYEQYF; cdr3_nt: TGCAGCGTTGAAGAGGGGAGGTACGAGCAGTACTTC
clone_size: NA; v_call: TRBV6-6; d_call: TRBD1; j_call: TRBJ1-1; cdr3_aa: CASSAPRTGNTEAFF; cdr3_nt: TGTGCCAGCAGTGCCCCCCGGACAGGGAACACTGAAGCTTTCTTT
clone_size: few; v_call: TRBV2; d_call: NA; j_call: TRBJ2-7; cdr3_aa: CASGSGIYEQYF; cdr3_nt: TGTGCCAGCGGGTCGGGGATCTACGAGCAGTACTTC
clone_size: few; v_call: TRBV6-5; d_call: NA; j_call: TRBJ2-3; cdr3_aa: CASSYSQGDTQYF; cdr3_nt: TGTGCCAGCAGTTACTCCCAGGGGGATACGCAGTATTTT
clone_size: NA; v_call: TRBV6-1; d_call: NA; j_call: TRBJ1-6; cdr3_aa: CASSGATNSPLHF; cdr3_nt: TGTGCCAGCAGTGGGGCAACAAATTCACCCCTCCACTTT